One and the same sample provided the 8 T cell receptor beta chains below, sequenced in a study of cytomegalovirus exposure and HLA in healthy donors. The study ran its PCR with 60 Vbeta and 13 Jbeta primers. Libraries were prepared by immunoSEQ multiplex PCR; TCRdb keeps only in-frame clonotypes and omits some of them. The table shows tens of thousands of clones, with roughly four fifths occurring only once. Sequencing was carried out using PBMCs. Receptors were obtained from a man aged 50 to 60 in good health and CMV-seronegative.

This rearrangement joins TRBV7-2 to TRBJ1-3; TRBD1 matches at 8 bases. With V trimmed by 5 bases and J by 4 bases, 7 bases remained unmatched. The germline V gene encodes CDR1 SGHTA and CDR2 FQGNSA. This CDR3 contains 15 residues. The CDR3 nucleotides are TGTGCCAGCAGCACCAGTCGGGACAGGGGAAACACCATATATTTT. It yields the protein CASSTSRDRGNTIYF.

CDR3: CASSWRFDSGNTIYF. The CDR3, as DNA: TGTGCCAGCAGTTGGAGGTTTGACTCTGGAAACACCATATATTTT. The chain is built from TRBV11-2 and TRBJ1-3, with D unclear. V dropped 6 bases and J dropped 0 bases, with 12 bases sitting between them. This CDR3 has 15 residues. Germline V gene data show CDR1 as SGHAT and CDR2 as FQNNGV. Combining the CDR3 with reference TRBV11-2 and TRBJ1-3 gives the whole variable domain EAGVAQSPRYKIIEKRQSVAFWCNPISGHATLYWYQQILGQGPKLLIQFQNNGVVDDSQLPKDRFSAERLKGVDSTLKIQPAKLEDSAVYLCASSWRFDSGNTIYFGEGSWLTVV.

The chain has TRBV19 and TRBJ1-2; D is ambiguous. This CDR3 is 13 amino acids long. Germline V gene sequence: CDR1 LNHDA, CDR2 SQIVND (reference sequence). V shed 6 bases and J shed 8 bases, with 16 bases lying between them. The CDR3 DNA is TGTGCCAGTAGAGGAAAAGGACGGGGAGGCTACACCTTC. As protein: CASRGKGRGGYTF.

This clone was seen a handful of times. The sample contains more than one DNA sequence encoding this CDR3. V and J are TRBV5-1 and TRBJ2-6; 8 positions agree with TRBD1. V shed 4 bases, J shed 4 bases, and the junction held 4 bases outside the gene matches. The germline V gene has CDR1 SGHRS and CDR2 YFSETQ. The CDR3 is 15 amino acids. CDR3 sequence (DNA): TGCGCCAGCAGCCCCCAGGGGGCCGGGGCCAACGTCCTGACTTTC. It is translated as CASSPQGAGANVLTF.

This chain connects TRBV29-1 to TRBJ1-1, with 9 bases matching TRBD1. The CDR3 runs 15 residues. The V gene's germline CDR1 is SQVTM and CDR2 ANQGSEA. J gave up 0 bases and V 6 bases, and 8 bases lay outside the gene matches. CDR3 coding DNA: TGCAGCGTCGCCCGACAGGGGGACATGAACACTGAAGCTTTCTTT. This encodes CSVARQGDMNTEAFF. Combining the CDR3 with reference TRBV29-1 and TRBJ1-1 gives the whole variable domain SAVISQKPSRDICQRGTSLTIQCQVDSQVTMMFWYRQQPGQSLTLIATANQGSEATYESGFVIDKFPISRPNLTFSTLTVSNMSPEDSSIYLCSVARQGDMNTEAFFGQGTRLTVV.

The chain is built from TRBV28 and TRBJ2-3; D not certain. The CDR3 contains 13 residues. From germline, CDR1 is MDHEN and CDR2 SYDVKM. Between the trimmed V and J ends, which lost 11 bases and 4 bases, there was a span of 16 bases. The CDR3 reads CALGVGGPDTQYF. CDR3 DNA sequence: TGTGCCCTCGGAGTTGGTGGCCCAGATACGCAGTATTTT.

V and J are TRBV6-5 and TRBJ1-3, with 7 bases aligning to TRBD1. In germline, CDR1 is MNHEY, CDR2 SVGAGI. V lost 2 bases and J lost 0; bases outside the gene matches: 4. The CDR3 contains 16 residues. Here the CDR3 DNA reads TGTGCCAGCAGTTACGAATACAGGGGCTCTGGAAACACCATATATTTT. Translation gives CASSYEYRGSGNTIYF.

This clone was observed a few times. This chain joins TRBV7-9 and TRBJ2-1, with TRBD2 matching over 11 bases. CDR1 and CDR2 from the germline V gene are SEHNR and FQNEAQ (reference sequence). This CDR3 comprises 15 residues. V shed 6 bases and J 9 bases; nucleotides not matched to a gene: 10. CDR3 DNA: TGTGCCAGCAGGGCATTAGGACTAGCGGGTAGTGAGCAGTTCTTC. Its protein product is CASRALGLAGSEQFF.